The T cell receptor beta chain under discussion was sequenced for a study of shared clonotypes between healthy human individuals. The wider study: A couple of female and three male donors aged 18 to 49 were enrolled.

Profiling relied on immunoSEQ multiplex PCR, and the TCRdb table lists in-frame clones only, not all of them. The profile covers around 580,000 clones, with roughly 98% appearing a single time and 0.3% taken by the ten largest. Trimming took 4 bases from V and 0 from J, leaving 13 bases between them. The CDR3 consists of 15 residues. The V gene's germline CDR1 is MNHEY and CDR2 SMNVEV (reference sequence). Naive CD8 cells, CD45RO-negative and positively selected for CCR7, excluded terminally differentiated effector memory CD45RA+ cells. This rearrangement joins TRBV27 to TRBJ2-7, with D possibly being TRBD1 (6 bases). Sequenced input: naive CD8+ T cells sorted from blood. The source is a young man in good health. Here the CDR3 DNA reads TGTGCCAGCAGTTCACGGACAGAAAGCTCCTACGAGCAGTACTTC. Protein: CASSSRTESSYEQYF.